The clone carrying this T cell receptor (beta chain) came up once. This sample stems from a study of blood T cell repertoires in COVID-19. As for the study in general: Italy, Spain and the United States were the sources of the convalescent and acute COVID-19 samples. T cells, B-cell-depleted T cells, or PBMCs supplied cDNA or gDNA.

In the original analysis: Estimates of nucleated cell counts were drawn from the amplification of reference gene primers. Libraries were prepared by immunoSEQ multiplex PCR; TCRdb keeps only in-frame clonotypes and omits some of them. V, J and clone size are taken as reported in that table, and D and trimming were inferred from the DNA itself. The profile shows over 85,000 clones, around 87% of them singletons. The V end was cut by 0 bases, the J end by 1 base, with 7 bases between. The CDR3 spans 14 residues. CDR1 is SGHNT and CDR2 is YYREEE in the germline V gene (reference sequence). The chain employs TRBV5-4 and TRBJ1-1, with D uncertain. Sequencing input: peripheral blood. The receptor was isolated from a human donor with acute or convalescent COVID-19. The donor label of this sample is uncertain. CDR3 nucleotide sequence: TGTGCCAGCAGCTTGGGGCACCAGAACACTGAAGCTTTCTTT. It is translated as CASSLGHQNTEAFF.